The present T cell receptor (beta chain) was sequenced within a study of blood T cell repertoires in COVID-19. Overall study: Sites in the United States, Italy and Spain provided acute and convalescent COVID-19 samples. Sources were T cells, B-cell-depleted T cells, or PBMCs; the material itself was cDNA or gDNA.

How the authors handled the data: Reference gene primer amplification gave estimated nucleated cell counts. The data were produced by immunoSEQ multiplex PCR, yet TCRdb's version contains in-frame clones alone and is incomplete. V, J and clone size were drawn from that table, and D and trimming were deduced from the DNA. The sample records tens of thousands of clones, 85% being singletons. The material sequenced was peripheral blood. The receptor comes from a man in his sixties or seventies with acute or convalescent COVID-19.

CDR3 protein: CASSPSGTGGNTIYF. The CDR3 DNA is TGTGCCAGCAGTCCATCCGGGACAGGGGGAAACACCATATATTTT. V is TRBV28 and J is TRBJ1-3, with 9 bases fitting TRBD1. The CDR3 has 15 residues. The germline CDR1 and CDR2 sequences are MDHEN and SYDVKM. J gave up 4 bases and V 5 bases, and 6 bases lay outside the gene matches.